Listed here are 14 T cell receptor beta chains from one sample, sequenced in a study of shared clonotypes between healthy human individuals. Libraries were prepared by immunoSEQ multiplex PCR; TCRdb keeps only in-frame clonotypes and omits some of them. The table records approximately 2.5 million clones, roughly 92% of them present only once. What was sequenced was naive CD4+ T cells sorted from blood. Stated subset: CD45RA+ positively selected. These TCRs come from a man aged 18 to 30 in good health.

V and J are TRBV19 and TRBJ2-1; possibly TRBD1 or TRBD2 for D (5 bases each). Looked up from germline, CDR1 is LNHDA and CDR2 is SQIVND (reference sequence). The ends were cut back, 2 bases at V and 2 bases at J, with 7 bases in the middle. This CDR3 has 14 residues. The CDR3 region has the DNA TGTGCCAGTAGTATACCGGGACCCTACAATGAGCAGTTCTTC. Translating it yields CASSIPGPYNEQFF.

The chain carries TRBV30 and TRBJ2-5; 7 bases map to TRBD1. V shed 1 base, J shed 2 bases, and the junction held 4 bases outside the gene matches. The CDR3 is 14 residues long. The germline CDR1 and CDR2 sequences are GTSNPN and SVGIG (reference sequence). The CDR3 region is CAWSGGGPQETQYF. The CDR3 DNA sequence: TGTGCCTGGAGTGGAGGGGGCCCTCAAGAGACCCAGTACTTC.

This chain links TRBV7-2 with TRBJ2-5, with D hard to call. V was clipped by 4 bases and J by 2 bases, with 14 bases between them. The length of the CDR3 is 15 residues. The V gene's germline CDR1 is SGHTA and CDR2 FQGNSA. The CDR3: CASSSSRGRQETQYF. The CDR3 DNA reads as TGTGCCAGCAGCTCTTCCCGCGGTCGACAAGAGACCCAGTACTTC. The whole variable domain, remainder taken from reference TRBV7-2 and TRBJ2-5, is GAGVSQSPSNKVTEKGKDVELRCDPISGHTALYWYRQSLGQGLEFLIYFQGNSAPDKSGLPSDRFSAERTGGSVSTLTIQRTQQEDSAVYLCASSSSRGRQETQYFGPGTRLLVL.

The chain uses TRBV27 and TRBJ2-3; D may be TRBD1 (5 bases). Germline CDR1 MNHEY, CDR2 SMNVEV (reference sequence). The V end lost 5 bases, the J end lost 0 bases, and 12 bases lay between the germline ends. The CDR3 extends over 15 amino acids. CDR3 protein: CASSPTGASTDTQYF. The DNA of the CDR3 is TGTGCCAGCAGTCCTACTGGGGCTAGCACAGATACGCAGTATTTT.

The J gene is TRBJ2-1, the V gene TRBV5-1; a possible D gene is TRBD2 (6 bases). Trimming stripped 1 base from V and 8 bases from J, with 16 bases between. CDR3 size: 15 residues. CDR1 is SGHRS and CDR2 is YFSETQ in the germline V gene. CDR3 loop: CASSLTGEVSHEQFF. CDR3 DNA sequence: TGCGCCAGCAGCTTGACGGGGGAGGTATCACATGAGCAGTTCTTC. The full variable domain, in which reference TRBV5-1 and TRBJ2-1 provide the parts outside the CDR3, is KAGVTQTPRYLIKTRGQQVTLSCSPISGHRSVSWYQQTPGQGLQFLFEYFSETQRNKGNFPGRFSGRQFSNSRSEMNVSTLELGDSALYLCASSLTGEVSHEQFFGPGTRLTVL.

Remarks on this clone: Compared with germline, one end of the junction differs, possibly owing to a read error. The chain couples TRBV4-2 to TRBJ1-2, with 8 positions matching TRBD1. The CDR3 covers 13 residues. Germline assignment: CDR1 LGHNA and CDR2 YNFKEQ. CDR3 loop: CASSREVDRETGF. In DNA form, the CDR3 reads TGTGCCAGCAGCCGTGAAGTGGACAGGGAGACCGGCTTC.

The V and J genes are TRBV30 and TRBJ1-1; D is possibly TRBD1 (6 bases). V dropped 5 bases and J dropped 5 bases, with 15 bases sitting between them. Germline CDR1 is GTSNPN and CDR2 is SVGIG (reference sequence). The CDR3 has 13 amino acids. CDR3 DNA: TGTGCCTGGGAAGGGGGGGCGCGGACTGAAGCTTTCTTT. Protein product: CAWEGGARTEAFF.

This clone was recorded once. This chain connects TRBV6-5 to TRBJ1-1; tentative D call: TRBD1 (5 bases). Trimming removed 5 bases at V and 6 bases at J, with 16 bases between. Germline V gene sequence: CDR1 MNHEY, CDR2 SVGAGI. CDR3 length: 14 amino acids. The CDR3 is CASSRGGSGSEAFF. Written as DNA, the CDR3 is TGTGCCAGCAGTCGGGGGGGTTCAGGGTCTGAAGCTTTCTTT.

Here the CDR3 reads CASSLLGEKANTEAFF. For the CDR3, the DNA is TGTGCCAGCAGCTTGTTAGGGGAGAAGGCGAACACTGAAGCTTTCTTT. J is TRBJ1-1 and V is TRBV5-6; TRBD1 might be the D (5 bases). Germline-derived CDR1 and CDR2 are SGHDT and YYEEEE. The CDR3 has 16 residues. Trimming took off 1 base at V and 1 base at J, with 14 bases between the two ends.

A note on this clone: The same CDR3 can be traced to other DNA sequences in this sample. J is TRBJ2-3 and V is TRBV9; the D is unclear. This CDR3 region has 13 residues. Germline CDR1 is SGDLS and CDR2 is YYNGEE. With 0 bases removed from V and 3 bases from J, the gap between germline ends came to 5 bases. The CDR3 protein is CASSVEQTDTQYF. CDR3 nucleotides: TGTGCCAGCAGCGTAGAGCAGACAGATACGCAGTATTTT.

The chain recombines TRBV10-1 with TRBJ2-5; D tentatively reads TRBD1 or TRBD2 (5 bases each). Trimming left V 11 bases short and J 5 bases short, with 21 bases between. Germline V gene data show CDR1 as WNHNN and CDR2 as SYGVQD (reference sequence). CDR3 size: 14 residues. CDR3 sequence reads: CAGGSPSRIETQYF. In nucleotides, the CDR3 is TGCGCCGGGGGTAGCCCTAGCCGTATCGAGACCCAGTACTTC.

The chain uses TRBV18 and TRBJ2-3; no clear D. The germline V gene encodes CDR1 KGHSH and CDR2 LQKENI. The CDR3 is made up of 17 amino acids. V was clipped by 1 base and J by 1 base, with 15 bases between them. CDR3 sequence (DNA): TGTGCCAGCTCACCACAGAACAGCGCTAGGGGCACAGATACGCAGTATTTT. This encodes CASSPQNSARGTDTQYF.

The chain has TRBV28 and TRBJ1-5; 8 nucleotides agree with TRBD1. J lost 6 bases, V lost 7 bases, and 5 bases had no gene match. CDR1 and CDR2 (germline): MDHEN, SYDVKM. This CDR3 contains 13 residues. CDR3 in DNA: TGTGCCAGCACTCTCCAGGGGGCTCAGCCCCAGCATTTT. Protein sequence: CASTLQGAQPQHF.

The chain is built from TRBV10-3 and TRBJ2-1; 14 bases align to TRBD2. Trimming at V came to 0 bases and at J to 8 bases, leaving 6 bases not matched to a gene. This CDR3 region has 17 residues. From germline, CDR1 is ENHRY and CDR2 SYGVKD. The CDR3 sequence: CAISESRLAGGPDEQFF. DNA for the CDR3: TGTGCCATCAGTGAGTCCCGACTAGCGGGAGGGCCGGATGAGCAGTTCTTC.